This T cell receptor beta chain was observed in a study of regulatory T cells in long-lasting Graves disease. Study-level results: With a small sample size, accuracy may have been reduced. Shared public clonotypes totalled over 2,500 in persistent patients, compared with about 930 in new patients.

The time point is: persistent/refractory GD, antithyroid drugs over 5 years with positive TRAb. From RNA extracted from PBMCs, the TCR library was made. All patients originated from an endocrinology department located in Xi'an, China. The CDR3 spans 13 residues. V shed 4 bases and J shed 3 bases, with 10 bases lying between them. To make TCR beta libraries, researchers used iRepertoire HTBI primers and Arm-PCR of CDR3 regions. TCRdb analysed the multiplex PCR reads with MiXCR anew, one entry per CDR3 protein. Among more than 300,000 distinct CDR3 sequences, 20% to 25% were seen once, and the ten largest hold around 30%. The table lists this clonotype with many counts. No antigen is known for it.

This material consisted of peripheral blood mononuclear cells (PBMCs), taken when the disease was refractory, from a patient treated with antithyroid drugs. The receptor's source is a woman between 35 and 50 years old with Graves disease. The chain recombines TRBV12-3 or TRBV12-4 with TRBJ2-7, with D possibly TRBD2 on 6 matching bases. The CDR3: CASSSGLLYEQYF. The CDR3 region has the DNA TGTGCCAGCAGTTCAGGACTACTCTACGAGCAGTACTTC.